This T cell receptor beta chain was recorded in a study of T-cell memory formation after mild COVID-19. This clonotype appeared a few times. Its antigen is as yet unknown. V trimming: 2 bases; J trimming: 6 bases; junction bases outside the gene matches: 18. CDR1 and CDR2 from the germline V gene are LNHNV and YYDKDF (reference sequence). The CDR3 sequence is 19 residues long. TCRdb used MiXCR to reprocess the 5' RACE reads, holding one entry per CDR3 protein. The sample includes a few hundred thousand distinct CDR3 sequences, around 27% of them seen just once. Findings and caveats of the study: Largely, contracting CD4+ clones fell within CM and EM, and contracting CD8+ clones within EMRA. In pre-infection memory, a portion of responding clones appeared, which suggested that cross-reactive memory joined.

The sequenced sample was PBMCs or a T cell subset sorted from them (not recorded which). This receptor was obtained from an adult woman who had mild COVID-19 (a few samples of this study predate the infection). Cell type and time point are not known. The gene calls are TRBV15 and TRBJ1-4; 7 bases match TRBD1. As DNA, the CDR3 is TGTGCCACCAGCAGAACTAGGACAGGCATCTTGCGCAAAGATGAAAAACTGTTTTTT. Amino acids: CATSRTRTGILRKDEKLFF.